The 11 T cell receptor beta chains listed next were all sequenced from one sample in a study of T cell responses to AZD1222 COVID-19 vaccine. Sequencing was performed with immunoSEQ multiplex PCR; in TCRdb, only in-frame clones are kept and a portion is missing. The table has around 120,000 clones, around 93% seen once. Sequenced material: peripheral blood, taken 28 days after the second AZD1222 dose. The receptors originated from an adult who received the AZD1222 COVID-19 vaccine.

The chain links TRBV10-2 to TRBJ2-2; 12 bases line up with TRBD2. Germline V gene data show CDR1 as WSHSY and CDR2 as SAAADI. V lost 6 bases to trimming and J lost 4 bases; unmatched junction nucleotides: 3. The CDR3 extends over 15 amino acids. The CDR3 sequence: CASRTSGGGTGELFF. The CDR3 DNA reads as TGCGCCAGCAGGACTAGCGGGGGTGGCACCGGGGAGCTGTTTTTT.

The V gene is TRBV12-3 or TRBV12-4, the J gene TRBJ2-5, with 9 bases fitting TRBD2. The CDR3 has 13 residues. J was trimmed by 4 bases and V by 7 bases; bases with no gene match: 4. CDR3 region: CASNLSGGETQYF. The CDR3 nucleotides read TGTGCCAGCAACCTTAGCGGGGGAGAGACCCAGTACTTC.

This CDR3 is CASSEVVGHNQPQHF. The CDR3 DNA reads TGTGCCAGCAGTGAAGTAGTGGGACACAATCAGCCCCAGCATTTT. The chain combines TRBV6-1 with TRBJ1-5, with D perhaps TRBD1 (6 bases). V was cut by 1 base and J by 3 bases, with 10 bases left in between. Germline V gene lookup returns CDR1 MNHNS and CDR2 SASEGT. The CDR3 totals 15 residues.

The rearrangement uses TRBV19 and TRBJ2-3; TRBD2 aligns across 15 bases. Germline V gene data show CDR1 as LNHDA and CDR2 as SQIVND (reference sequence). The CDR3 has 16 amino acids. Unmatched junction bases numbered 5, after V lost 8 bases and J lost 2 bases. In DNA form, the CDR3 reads TGTGCCAGTGGGACTAGCGGGAGGCCAGACACAGATACGCAGTATTTT. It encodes CASGTSGRPDTDTQYF.

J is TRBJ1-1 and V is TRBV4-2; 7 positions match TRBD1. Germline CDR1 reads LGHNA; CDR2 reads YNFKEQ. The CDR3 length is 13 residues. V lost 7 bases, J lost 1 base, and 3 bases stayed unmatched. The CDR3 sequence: CASKKGANTEAFF. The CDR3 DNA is TGTGCCAGCAAAAAGGGGGCGAACACTGAAGCTTTCTTT.

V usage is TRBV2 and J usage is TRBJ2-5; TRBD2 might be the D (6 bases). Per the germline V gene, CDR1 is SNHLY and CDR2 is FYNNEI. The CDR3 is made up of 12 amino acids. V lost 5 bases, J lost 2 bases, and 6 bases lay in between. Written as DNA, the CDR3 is TGTGCCAGCAGTAGCGGGCAAGAGACCCAGTACTTC. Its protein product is CASSSGQETQYF.

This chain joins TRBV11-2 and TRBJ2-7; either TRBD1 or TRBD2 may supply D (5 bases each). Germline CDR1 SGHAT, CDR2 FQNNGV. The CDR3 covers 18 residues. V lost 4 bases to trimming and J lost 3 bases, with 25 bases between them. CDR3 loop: CASSSILGTAVRNYEQYF. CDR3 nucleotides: TGTGCCAGCAGCTCCATACTTGGGACGGCGGTTCGGAACTACGAGCAGTACTTC.

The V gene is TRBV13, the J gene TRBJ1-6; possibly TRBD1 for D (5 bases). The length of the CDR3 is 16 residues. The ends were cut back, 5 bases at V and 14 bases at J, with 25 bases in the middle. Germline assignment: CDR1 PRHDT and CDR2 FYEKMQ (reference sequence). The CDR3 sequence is CASSTRTTVSAGTLHF. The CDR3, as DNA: TGTGCCAGCAGCACGCGGACAACGGTTAGCGCAGGGACCCTCCACTTT. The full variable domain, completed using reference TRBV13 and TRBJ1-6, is AAGVIQSPRHLIKEKRETATLKCYPIPRHDTVYWYQQGPGQDPQFLISFYEKMQSDKGSIPDRFSAQQFSDYHSELNMSSLELGDSALYFCASSTRTTVSAGTLHFGNGTRLTVT.

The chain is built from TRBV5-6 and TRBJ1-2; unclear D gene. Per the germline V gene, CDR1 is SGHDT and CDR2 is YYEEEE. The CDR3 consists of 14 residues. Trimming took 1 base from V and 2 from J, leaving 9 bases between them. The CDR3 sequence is CASSLSVGNYGYTF. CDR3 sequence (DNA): TGTGCCAGCAGCTTGTCGGTAGGGAACTATGGCTACACCTTC.

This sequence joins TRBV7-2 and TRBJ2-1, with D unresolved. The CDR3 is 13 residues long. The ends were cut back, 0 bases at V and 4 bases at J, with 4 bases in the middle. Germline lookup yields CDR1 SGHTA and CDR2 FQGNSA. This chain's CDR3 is CASSLAVYNEQFF. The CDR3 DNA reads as TGTGCCAGCAGCTTAGCAGTATACAATGAGCAGTTCTTC.

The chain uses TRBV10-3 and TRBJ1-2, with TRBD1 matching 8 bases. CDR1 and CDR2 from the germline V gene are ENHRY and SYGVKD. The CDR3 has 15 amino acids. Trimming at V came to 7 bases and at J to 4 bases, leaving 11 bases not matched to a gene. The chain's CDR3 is CAITDTTGEVYGYTF. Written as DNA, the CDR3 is TGTGCCATCACCGACACGACAGGGGAGGTCTATGGCTACACCTTC.